Each of the 16 T cell receptor beta chains below was sequenced from the same sample in a study of blood T cell repertoires in COVID-19. Assay: immunoSEQ multiplex PCR; the TCRdb copy retains only in-frame clones and omits some. The data hold fewer than 80,000 clones, with 90% observed a single time. The sequencing input was peripheral blood. The receptors shown here come from a woman of 80 years or more with active or convalescent COVID-19.

The chain carries TRBV10-2 and TRBJ1-2; TRBD1 matches at 8 bases. Germline assignment: CDR1 WSHSY and CDR2 SAAADI. CDR3 length: 12 amino acids. The V segment lost 3 bases and the J segment 8 bases; nucleotides outside the gene matches: 2. CDR3 region: CASSDRGLGYTF. Written as DNA, the CDR3 is TGCGCCAGCAGTGACAGGGGGCTCGGCTACACCTTC.

The V and J genes are TRBV12-3 or TRBV12-4 and TRBJ1-5; D remains unclear. With 6 bases removed from V and 7 bases from J, the gap between germline ends came to 13 bases. CDR3 length equals 13 residues. CDR3 sequence: CASRPPGNQPQHF. CDR3 nucleotides: TGTGCCAGCAGACCGCCGGGGAACCAGCCCCAGCATTTT.

V gene TRBV4-1 combines with J gene TRBJ1-6; no firm D call. The CDR3 loop spans 14 amino acids. V was cut by 3 bases and J by 8 bases, with 11 bases left in between. Germline V gene lookup returns CDR1 MGHRA and CDR2 YSYEKL. The CDR3 loop is CASSHGLPYSPLHF. The DNA of the CDR3 is TGCGCCAGCAGCCACGGGTTACCCTATTCACCCCTCCACTTT.

The rearrangement joins TRBV23-1 to TRBJ1-5, with 7 nucleotides matching TRBD1. TRBV23-1 is an ORF, with its function uncertain. The J segment lost 4 bases and the V segment lost 6 bases, leaving 6 bases of the junction unmatched. This CDR3 has 14 residues. CDR3 in amino acids: CASRRQGGNQPQHF. In DNA form, the CDR3 reads TGCGCCAGCAGGCGACAGGGAGGTAATCAGCCCCAGCATTTT.

This sequence joins TRBV18 and TRBJ2-7; 8 bases agree with TRBD1. The V gene end was trimmed by 3 bases and the J gene end by 4 bases; junction bases not matched to a gene: 11. Germline loops: CDR1 KGHSH, CDR2 LQKENI. This CDR3 region has 16 residues. The CDR3 spells CASSPNQGAHGYEQYF. Written as DNA, the CDR3 is TGTGCCAGCTCACCTAACCAGGGGGCTCACGGGTACGAGCAGTACTTC.

The chain links TRBV7-6 to TRBJ2-1; 11 bases map to TRBD1. V was clipped by 4 bases and J by 15 bases; unmatched bases: 17. The CDR3 contains 16 residues. From germline, CDR1 is SGHVS and CDR2 FNYEAQ. This CDR3 is CASSSIFRDRGENRFF. The CDR3 DNA reads as TGTGCCAGCAGCTCGATATTCCGGGACAGGGGGGAAAATAGGTTCTTC.

This clone was counted a single time. The chain couples TRBV5-4 to TRBJ2-3; no clear D. The CDR3 length is 15 residues. V was clipped by 0 bases and J by 0 bases, with 8 bases between them. The germline V gene has CDR1 SGHNT and CDR2 YYREEE (reference sequence). The CDR3 is CASSLGQTSTDTQYF. DNA for the CDR3: TGTGCCAGCAGCTTGGGACAAACTAGCACAGATACGCAGTATTTT.

The CDR3 here is CASSAPTGINYGYTF. The CDR3 coding sequence is TGTGCCAGCAGTGCCCCGACAGGGATCAACTATGGCTACACCTTC. The chain recombines TRBV28 with TRBJ1-2; TRBD1 agrees at 7 bases. The germline gives CDR1 MDHEN, CDR2 SYDVKM. The V segment lost 5 bases and the J segment 2 bases; nucleotides outside the gene matches: 8. CDR3 length: 15 amino acids.

The chain couples TRBV11-3 to TRBJ2-1, with D possibly being TRBD2 (7 bases). V lost 4 bases and J lost 8, with 21 bases in between. Germline V gene lookup returns CDR1 SGHNT and CDR2 YENEEA. CDR3 length: 16 amino acids. CDR3 loop: CASSSPGEGGIDEQFF. Written as DNA, the CDR3 is TGTGCCAGCAGCTCCCCTGGGGAGGGGGGCATCGATGAGCAGTTCTTC.

In its sample, this clone was seen once. The V and J genes are TRBV30 and TRBJ1-2; 7 bases are shared with TRBD1. J lost 3 bases, V lost 2 bases, and 9 bases had no gene match. The germline CDR1 and CDR2 sequences are GTSNPN and SVGIG (reference sequence). The CDR3 consists of 15 residues. DNA of the CDR3: TGTGCCTGGAGTCCTGACAGGGACTGGGACTATGGCTACACCTTC. It translates to CAWSPDRDWDYGYTF.

This clone was detected only once. This chain links TRBV4-3 with TRBJ1-2; tentative D call: TRBD1 (5 bases). CDR3 length: 14 residues. V lost 3 bases and J lost 3, with 11 bases in between. Germline assignment: CDR1 LGHNA and CDR2 YSLEER. CDR3 in amino acids: CASSHLGAYYGYTF. The CDR3 nucleotides are TGCGCCAGCAGCCACCTAGGGGCCTACTATGGCTACACCTTC.

Only one count was recorded for this clone. The CDR3 reads CASSRTGRHNSPLHF. The CDR3, as DNA: TGTGCCAGCAGCAGGACAGGGCGACATAATTCACCCCTCCACTTT. V gene TRBV27 combines with J gene TRBJ1-6, with 8 bases that match TRBD1. This CDR3 is built from 15 residues. In germline, CDR1 is MNHEY, CDR2 SMNVEV (reference sequence). The ends lost 6 bases at V and 5 bases at J; junction bases unmatched: 6.

The CDR3 coding sequence is TGTGCCAGTAGTCCCCGGGCAGGGGCCCGAGGAGGTGAAGCTTTCTTT. Its translation is CASSPRAGARGGEAFF. This chain joins TRBV19 and TRBJ1-1; possible D gene TRBD1, 6 bases. Trimming stripped 5 bases from V and 7 bases from J, with 23 bases between. CDR3 length equals 16 residues. Germline V gene data show CDR1 as LNHDA and CDR2 as SQIVND (reference sequence).

The chain links TRBV11-1 to TRBJ2-3, with 10 bases identical to TRBD1. The CDR3 spans 14 residues. V was clipped by 3 bases and J by 3 bases; unmatched bases: 0. Germline CDR1 and CDR2: SGHAT and FQDESV (reference sequence). CDR3 residues: CASSLGQGTDTQYF. DNA for the CDR3: TGTGCCAGCAGCTTGGGACAGGGGACAGATACGCAGTATTTT.

V is TRBV12-3 or TRBV12-4 and J is TRBJ2-5; a possible D gene is TRBD1 (6 bases). Trimming cost V 6 bases and J 7 bases, with 9 bases left between them. The CDR3 totals 11 residues. CDR3 region: CASRGAGTQYF. CDR3 in DNA: TGTGCCAGCAGGGGGGCGGGGACCCAGTACTTC.

This sequence joins TRBV7-9 and TRBJ2-5; 13 nucleotides match TRBD2. The length of the CDR3 is 16 residues. The V and J ends lost 4 bases and 5 bases, in that order; junction bases with no gene match: 7. The germline gives CDR1 SEHNR, CDR2 FQNEAQ (reference sequence). Here the CDR3 reads CASSSFGTSGEETQYF. CDR3 coding DNA: TGTGCCAGCAGCTCTTTCGGGACTAGCGGGGAGGAGACCCAGTACTTC. The full variable domain, in which reference TRBV7-9 and TRBJ2-5 provide the parts outside the CDR3, is DTGVSQNPRHKITKRGQNVTFRCDPISEHNRLYWYRQTLGQGPEFLTYFQNEAQLEKSRLLSDRFSAERPKGSFSTLEIQRTEQGDSAMYLCASSSFGTSGEETQYFGPGTRLLVL.